This TCR beta chain was sequenced during a study of cytomegalovirus exposure and HLA in healthy donors. Background on the study: About 80 million unique TCR sequences came from HLA-typed donors in an early release. Study-wide points: Earlier analysis found most TCR beta V segments productive about 87% or about 30% of the time. Presence/absence results assume similar sequencing depth per donor, which may not hold. Later genetic work tied a missense DCLRE1C variant to beta-chain V and J trimming.

This clone was seen a few times. The antigen remains undetermined. The CDR3 loop spans 15 amino acids. Per germline, CDR1 SGHRS and CDR2 YFSETQ. Researchers ran the PCR with 60 Vbeta and 13 Jbeta primers. The protocol was immunoSEQ multiplex PCR, while the TCRdb copy is restricted to in-frame clones and leaves out a portion. The table shows 100,000 or so clones, with roughly 76% occurring only once. The chain recombines TRBV5-1 with TRBJ2-5, with no clear D. Judging by the DNA end, TRBJ2-7 fits better; the J call may be wrong. This receptor was obtained from a woman between 40 and 50 years old in good health and CMV-seropositive. Sequenced material: PBMCs. Here the CDR3 reads CASSPAASNTYEQYF. The DNA of the CDR3 is TGCGCCAGCAGCCCCGCGGCCTCGAACACCTACGAGCAGTACTTC.